These 8 T cell receptor beta chains share one sample of origin, sequenced in a study of lymphopenia after photon versus proton radiotherapy (dated by TCRdb to about 2019). The library came from the immunoSEQ multiplex PCR assay. This is the immuneACCESS table as TCRdb keeps it, with only in-frame sequences that have V and J called. A part of the clones is gone; compared with another copy, unresolved V genes explain less than half, and the rest is unexplained. A total of 53,000 or so clones appear in this sample, 80% to 90% of them only once. Approximately 31% of the sample is held by the ten biggest clonotypes. Source: peripheral blood, taken from a patient treated with photon-based radiotherapy. The receptors here all came from a middle-aged man with gastric cancer.

This chain joins TRBV9 and TRBJ2-7; 7 positions match TRBD2. Germline CDR1 is SGDLS and CDR2 is YYNGEE. V was clipped by 3 bases and J by 7 bases; unmatched bases: 13. CDR3 length: 15 amino acids. The CDR3 DNA reads TGTGCCAGCAGCGGGCGGGGGAGGGGAGCTGGAGAGCAGTACTTC. It translates to CASSGRGRGAGEQYF.

The genes are TRBV13 and TRBJ1-4, with D perhaps matching TRBD1 (5 bases). The CDR3 sequence is 15 residues long. V dropped 5 bases and J dropped 5 bases, with 15 bases sitting between them. The V gene's germline CDR1 is PRHDT and CDR2 FYEKMQ (reference sequence). As DNA, the CDR3 is TGTGCCAGCAGCGCCAGCGGGGCAGGGAATGAAAAACTGTTTTTT. This gives the protein CASSASGAGNEKLFF.

This chain joins TRBV18 and TRBJ2-3; D is possibly TRBD2 (5 bases). The germline CDR1 and CDR2 sequences are KGHSH and LQKENI. The germline V and J ends were trimmed by 4 bases and 1 base, with 12 bases remaining between them. The CDR3 sequence is 15 residues long. CDR3 DNA: TGTGCCAGCTCACTTACGGATAGCGGCACAGATACGCAGTATTTT. Translating it yields CASSLTDSGTDTQYF.

The V call is TRBV11-3, the J call TRBJ1-1, with 8 nucleotides matching TRBD1. Trimming at V came to 5 bases and at J to 6 bases, leaving 8 bases not matched to a gene. This CDR3 comprises 14 residues. Germline V gene data show CDR1 as SGHNT and CDR2 as YENEEA. CDR3 sequence: CASSRQGAGAEAFF. CDR3 nucleotides: TGTGCCAGCAGCCGTCAGGGGGCCGGCGCTGAAGCTTTCTTT.

As to this clone: Possible read error: a much larger clone is one base away. The DNA is omitted, as the CDR3 cannot be located on it reliably, and the CDR3 follows TCRdb's listing. Distinct nucleotide sequences in the sample also encode this CDR3. The chain couples TRBV5-6 to TRBJ2-7; the D call of TRBD2 is as the table states it, not checked on the DNA. Ends included, the CDR3 has 14 residues. In germline, CDR1 is SGHDT, CDR2 YYEEEE. CDR3 in amino acids: CASSLVAGGSEQYF.

The chain has TRBV5-1 and TRBJ1-2, with 10 bases lining up with TRBD1. This CDR3 has 14 residues. Germline V gene data show CDR1 as SGHRS and CDR2 as YFSETQ. The V segment lost 0 bases and the J segment 6 bases; nucleotides outside the gene matches: 2. CDR3 region: CASSLAGTGDGYTF. The CDR3 DNA reads as TGCGCCAGCAGCTTGGCAGGGACAGGGGATGGCTACACCTTC.

The chain uses TRBV19 and TRBJ2-5; 9 nucleotides line up with TRBD2. Germline CDR1 is LNHDA and CDR2 is SQIVND (reference sequence). There are 14 residues in the CDR3. V dropped 8 bases and J dropped 5; count of bases not matched to a gene: 9. The CDR3 loop reads CASARGGARETQYF. CDR3 DNA: TGTGCCAGTGCTCGCGGGGGGGCGAGGGAGACCCAGTACTTC. Full variable domain (outside the CDR3, taken from reference TRBV19 and TRBJ2-5): DGGITQSPKYLFRKEGQNVTLSCEQNLNHDAMYWYRQDPGQGLRLIYYSQIVNDFQKGDIAEGYSVSREKKESFPLTVTSAQKNPTAFYLCASARGGARETQYFGPGTRLLVL.

V usage is TRBV5-6 and J usage is TRBJ2-7, with D possibly TRBD2 on 5 matching bases. Trimming stripped 4 bases from V and 1 base from J, with 9 bases between. This CDR3 is 13 amino acids long. Germline V gives CDR1 SGHDT, CDR2 YYEEEE. CDR3 bases: TGTGCCAGCAGCAATCGACTATCCTACGAGCAGTACTTC. This translates into CASSNRLSYEQYF.